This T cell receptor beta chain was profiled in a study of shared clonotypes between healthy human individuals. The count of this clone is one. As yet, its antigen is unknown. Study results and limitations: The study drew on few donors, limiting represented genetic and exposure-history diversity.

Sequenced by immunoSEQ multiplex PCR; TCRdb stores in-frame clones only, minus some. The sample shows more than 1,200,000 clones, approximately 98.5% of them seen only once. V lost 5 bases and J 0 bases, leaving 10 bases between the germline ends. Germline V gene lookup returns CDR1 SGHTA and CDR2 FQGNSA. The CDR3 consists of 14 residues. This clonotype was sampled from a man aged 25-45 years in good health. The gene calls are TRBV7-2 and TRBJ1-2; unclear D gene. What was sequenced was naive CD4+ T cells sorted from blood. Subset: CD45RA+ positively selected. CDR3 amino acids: CASSPDGPNYGYTF. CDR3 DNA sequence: TGTGCCAGCAGCCCGGACGGTCCTAACTATGGCTACACCTTC.